This T cell receptor beta chain appears in the sequencing data of a study of cytomegalovirus exposure and HLA in healthy donors. At the level of the study: Most genotyped donors, around 78% of fewer than 400, had Caucasian-associated genetic ancestry.

PCR was performed using 60 Vbeta and 13 Jbeta primers. Using immunoSEQ multiplex PCR, the repertoire was profiled, and TCRdb retains in-frame clones only, with some absent. The sample has approximately 160,000 clones, around four fifths seen once; the top ten hold roughly 7.5%. This clone came up a few times. As yet, its antigen is unknown. Trimming cost V 5 bases and J 5 bases; bases outside gene matches: 13. The CDR3 is 18 residues long. Per germline, CDR1 SNHLY and CDR2 FYNNEI. Whole-study findings and limits: Sequences of the TCR beta chain were said to predict the HLA-A and HLA-B alleles of most subjects accurately.

The receptor was derived from a male donor in good health and CMV-seropositive. Material: PBMCs. The chain employs TRBV2 and TRBJ2-7, with 15 positions matching TRBD2. Here the CDR3 DNA reads TGTGCCAGCAGTCAGCTTGGGACTAGCGGGGGGAGCTATCACGAGCAGTACTTC. Its translation: CASSQLGTSGGSYHEQYF. The full variable domain, with the rest looked up from reference TRBV2 and TRBJ2-7, is EPEVTQTPSHQVTQMGQEVILRCVPISNHLYFYWYRQILGQKVEFLVSFYNNEISEKSEIFDDQFSVERPDGSNFTLKIRSTKLEDSAMYFCASSQLGTSGGSYHEQYFGPGTRLTVT.